This T cell receptor (beta chain) stems from a study of a mutant IDH1 vaccine in newly diagnosed glioma. The overall study: Investigators started vaccination 4-6 weeks after radiotherapy alone, or with temozolomide cycles.

Indicated time point: week 47, end of study. In the vaccine, a single dose held 300 ug of the mutant IDH1 20-mer peptide, along with topical imiquimod. As to this clone: Its target is unknown.

Sequencing was performed with immunoSEQ multiplex PCR; in TCRdb, only in-frame clones are kept and a portion is missing. This sample yields fewer than 55,000 clones, of which 65% are seen a single time; about 5% belongs to the top ten. The germline V and J ends were trimmed by 0 bases and 2 bases, with 16 bases remaining between them. The CDR3 has 17 amino acids. Germline assignment: CDR1 SGHNT and CDR2 YYREEE (reference sequence). This clonotype originated in a man aged 40-49 years with glioma. Some clones in this sample may be carry-over from other donors' samples. The V and J genes are TRBV5-4 and TRBJ2-3; a weak D match, TRBD2 (6 bases). Sequencing was performed on peripheral blood mononuclear cells (PBMCs), taken from a glioma patient whose treatment included an IDH1 peptide vaccine. DNA of the CDR3: TGTGCCAGCAGCTTGGGAAAACGGGGGACGACCACAGATACGCAGTATTTT. Its protein is CASSLGKRGTTTDTQYF.